The 8 T cell receptor beta chains listed next were all sequenced from one sample in a study of shared clonotypes between healthy human individuals. Naive CD8 cells lacked CD45RO and underwent positive selection for CCR7, leaving out terminally differentiated effector memory CD45RA+ cells. TCRdb keeps only in-frame clones here, not all; method: immunoSEQ multiplex PCR. This table holds about 2.1 million clones, roughly 95% found once. Sequenced input: naive CD8+ T cells from PBMCs. The receptors derive from a man younger than 30 in good health. Some clones in this sample may be carry-over from other donors' samples.

V gene TRBV6-1 combines with J gene TRBJ1-5; D is undetermined. V lost 2 bases, J lost 2 bases, and 10 bases lay in between. In germline, CDR1 is MNHNS, CDR2 SASEGT. There are 15 residues in the CDR3. Written as DNA, the CDR3 is TGTGCCAGCAGTGAAAGAGAACAAGGCAATCAGCCCCAGCATTTT. It codes for CASSEREQGNQPQHF.

The CDR3 protein is CAWGGGDWNEQYF. The DNA of the CDR3 is TGTGCCTGGGGGGGAGGGGACTGGAACGAGCAGTACTTC. This chain joins TRBV30 and TRBJ2-7, with TRBD2 identical over 7 bases. V dropped 5 bases and J dropped 5; count of bases not matched to a gene: 9. The CDR3 extends over 13 amino acids. The germline V gene encodes CDR1 GTSNPN and CDR2 SVGIG (reference sequence).

This chain links TRBV4-1 with TRBJ1-2; 12 nucleotides agree with TRBD1. This CDR3 has 16 amino acids. V was pared by 4 bases and J by 7 bases, with 10 bases of the junction left unmatched. Germline CDR1 reads MGHRA; CDR2 reads YSYEKL. The CDR3 DNA reads as TGCGCCAGCAGCCTAGGGACAGGGGGCCTCAGAACTGGCTACACCTTC. Translation gives CASSLGTGGLRTGYTF.

The V call is TRBV2, the J call TRBJ1-4; 7 bases align to TRBD1. The CDR3 spans 15 residues. The J segment lost 5 bases and the V segment lost 8 bases, leaving 11 bases of the junction unmatched. CDR1 is SNHLY and CDR2 is FYNNEI in the germline V gene. The CDR3 sequence is CASAPGTEINEKLFF. CDR3 nucleotides: TGTGCCAGCGCCCCCGGGACAGAGATAAATGAAAAACTGTTTTTT.

The genes are TRBV5-1 and TRBJ2-7, with D unresolved. CDR1 is SGHRS and CDR2 is YFSETQ in the germline V gene. The CDR3 contains 14 residues. V lost 2 bases and J 2 bases, leaving 11 bases between the germline ends. The CDR3: CASSFEDVPYEQYF. The CDR3 DNA follows: TGCGCCAGCAGCTTCGAAGACGTTCCCTACGAGCAGTACTTC.

J is TRBJ2-2 and V is TRBV2; D remains ambiguous. The V gene's germline CDR1 is SNHLY and CDR2 FYNNEI. CDR3 size: 11 residues. V lost 5 bases and J lost 7, with 5 bases in between. CDR3 sequence (DNA): TGTGCCAGCAGTCCGAGCGGGGAGCTGTTTTTT. Translation: CASSPSGELFF.

The V gene is TRBV2, the J gene TRBJ1-5; D uncertain. Germline CDR1 is SNHLY and CDR2 is FYNNEI. There are 14 residues in the CDR3. Deletions cut 5 bases from V and 4 bases from J, with 12 bases between. Here the CDR3 DNA reads TGTGCCAGCAGTACTCGTTTGGGTAATCAGCCCCAGCATTTT. The encoded protein is CASSTRLGNQPQHF.

This clone showed up just once. The V gene is TRBV5-1, the J gene TRBJ1-2; no clear D. Trimming pared 4 bases from V and 0 bases from J, leaving 13 bases between. There are 15 residues in the CDR3. Germline loops: CDR1 SGHRS, CDR2 YFSETQ. The CDR3 region has the DNA TGCGCCAGCAGCCTTTACGTCGGTCCTAACTATGGCTACACCTTC. It codes for CASSLYVGPNYGYTF.